The rows below give T cell receptor beta chains drawn from one sample of a study of CXCR3-negative and CXCR3-positive naive CD8 T cells. From the 5' RACE reads, TCRdb lists one entry per CDR3 protein and no DNA. This table holds 130,000 to 150,000 distinct CDR3 sequences. Sequenced sample: naive CXCR3+ CD8+ T cells from blood. The receptor source for this set is a human donor in good health. Some clones in this sample may be carry-over from other donors' samples. The CDR3 runs from the conserved cysteine through the conserved F or W. Fields, in order: J gene, V gene, CDR3 length, CDR3 protein.

J: TRBJ1-4
V: TRBV28
length: 14
CDR3: CASSEDKLNEKLFF

J: TRBJ1-5
V: TRBV12-3/TRBV12-4
length: 16
CDR3: CASSPTGPLGNQPQHF

J: TRBJ1-4
V: TRBV27
length: 15
CDR3: CASSFYRDDNEKLFF

J: TRBJ2-5
V: TRBV6-2/TRBV6-3
length: 16
CDR3: CASSYSAGQSQETQYF

J: TRBJ2-2
V: TRBV4-3
length: 15
CDR3: CASSQDAGNTGELFF

J: TRBJ2-7
V: TRBV15
length: 15
CDR3: CATSRVGGGSYEQYF

J: TRBJ2-7
V: TRBV5-6
length: 15
CDR3: CASSFGASGRTEQYF

J: TRBJ2-1
V: TRBV6-6
length: 16
CDR3: CASSYGTSGRGDEQFF

J: TRBJ2-1
V: TRBV5-1
length: 16
CDR3: CASSLAGLAGPNEQFF

J: TRBJ2-7
V: TRBV7-8
length: 16
CDR3: CASSLGPQVPKYEQYF